This TCR beta chain was sequenced for a study of T cell responses to AZD1222 COVID-19 vaccine. Notes on this clone: Antigen: not known.

Germline V CDR1 and CDR2: SGHRS, YFSETQ. The CDR3 loop spans 14 amino acids. V was clipped by 4 bases and J by 4 bases; unmatched bases: 7. The protocol was immunoSEQ multiplex PCR, while the TCRdb copy is restricted to in-frame clones and leaves out a portion. The data show about 78,000 clones, with 87% seen just once and roughly 24% held by the top ten. Findings and limits, study-wide: Targets within unmutated variant regions were reportedly found for nearly half of spike-specific TCRs. It was only after the peak T cell response that any repertoires were sampled. Recipients of two AZD1222 doses showed rising Spike-specific TCR breadth and depth. White British ancestry dominated among donors, who included more females, and clonal diversity was possibly underestimated.

The sample was peripheral blood, taken on day 0 of AZD1222 vaccination. This clonotype was obtained from an adult in good health. The chain combines TRBV5-1 with TRBJ1-1; 7 bases are shared with TRBD1. The DNA of the CDR3 is TGCGCCAGCAGCGTGGGACAGTTCGGCACTGAAGCTTTCTTT. Encoded protein: CASSVGQFGTEAFF.